This T cell receptor (beta chain) was found in a study of T cells after yellow fever vaccination. Study details: The fractions with low cell numbers were processed using SMART-Seq v4 Ultra Low Input.

In its sample, this clonotype was seen a few times. The 5'RACE template-switching step produced TCR cDNA and added a universal primer site and UMIs. TCRdb re-derived calls from the 5' RACE reads in MiXCR, one entry per CDR3 protein. The repertoire holds 450,000 to 650,000 distinct CDR3 sequences, with approximately 12% as singletons. This CDR3 has 13 amino acids. Germline CDR1 and CDR2: DFQATT and SNEGSKA (reference sequence). V lost 2 bases and J lost 8, with 13 bases in between. V is TRBV20-1 and J is TRBJ2-1; D is ambiguous. The sequence came from a man aged 25 to 40 who received the YFV17D yellow fever vaccine. Sample: PBMCs, taken on the day of the yellow fever booster vaccination. CDR3 residues: CSARFHLTDEQFF. The CDR3 DNA follows: TGCAGTGCTAGATTCCATCTTACCGATGAGCAGTTCTTC.